The sequence of this T cell receptor (beta chain) was determined in a study of tumor-infiltrating lymphocytes in primary liver carcinoma. Trimming removed 3 bases at V and 0 bases at J, with 10 bases between. Germline loops: CDR1 SGHRS, CDR2 YFSETQ. The CDR3 is 14 residues long. Blood RNA came from unsorted whole blood; germline DNA was also extracted. Priming with a constant-region primer yielded TCR beta cDNA from roughly 500 ng total RNA. Construction of TCR beta libraries relied on three successive nested multiplex PCR rounds employing slightly modified ARM-PCR. The first two PCR rounds, around 10 cycles each, used TRBV1-TRBV30 forward primers and a C-beta reverse primer. Using its own MiXCR run on the multiplex PCR reads, TCRdb lists one record per CDR3 protein. This table holds 330,000 or so distinct CDR3 sequences, about two thirds found once.

This rearrangement joins TRBV5-1 to TRBJ2-7; D unresolved. The sequence derives from a middle-aged man with primary liver carcinoma and hepatitis B virus infection. Sequences were obtained from peripheral blood. The CDR3: CASSSTGSSYEQYF. CDR3 bases: TGCGCCAGCAGCTCGACCGGTAGCTCCTACGAGCAGTACTTC.